The present TCR beta chain was sequenced within a study of metastatic and nonmetastatic thyroid tumors. Study-level results: A significant increase in TCR beta diversity was reportedly seen in malignant thyroid tumors relative to benign nodules, in blood and tumor.

Every patient was untreated before thyroid surgery. Through MiXCR, TCRdb re-clonotyped the PCR reads. The sample has some 29,000 clones, approximately 7.4% seen once. The V gene end was trimmed by 3 bases and the J gene end by 3 bases; junction bases not matched to a gene: 6. The germline V gene has CDR1 SGHRS and CDR2 YFSETQ. The CDR3 sequence is 15 residues long. In its sample, this clone was seen many times. Its antigen is not known. The sequence derives from a female donor with papillary thyroid cancer or a benign thyroid nodule (not recorded which). Some clones in this sample may be carry-over from other donors' samples. The V and J genes are TRBV5-1 and TRBJ2-1; 7 bases match TRBD1. Sequenced input: blood. Written as DNA, the CDR3 is TGCGCCAGCAGCTATGACAGGGTCTTCTACAATGAGCAGTTCTTC. This encodes CASSYDRVFYNEQFF.